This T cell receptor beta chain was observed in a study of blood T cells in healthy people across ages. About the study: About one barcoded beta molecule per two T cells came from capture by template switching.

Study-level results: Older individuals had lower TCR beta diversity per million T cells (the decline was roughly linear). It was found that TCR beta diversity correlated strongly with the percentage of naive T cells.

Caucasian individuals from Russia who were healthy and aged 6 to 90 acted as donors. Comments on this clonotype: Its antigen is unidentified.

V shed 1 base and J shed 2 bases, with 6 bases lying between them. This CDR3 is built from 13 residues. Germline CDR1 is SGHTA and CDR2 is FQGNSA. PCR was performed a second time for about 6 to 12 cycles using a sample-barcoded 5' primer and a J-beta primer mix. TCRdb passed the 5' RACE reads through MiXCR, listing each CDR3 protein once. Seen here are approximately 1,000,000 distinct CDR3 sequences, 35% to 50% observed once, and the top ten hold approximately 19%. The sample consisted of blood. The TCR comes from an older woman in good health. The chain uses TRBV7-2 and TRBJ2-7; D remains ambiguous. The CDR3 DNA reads TGTGCCAGCAGCTTAGTTCTAGCCTACGAGCAGTACTTC. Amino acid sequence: CASSLVLAYEQYF.